The following is a T cell receptor (beta chain) sequence with its context. TCR beta rearrangements were amplified from peripheral blood genomic DNA. The data were taken from a study of T cell repertoires in aging, cancer and after chemotherapy. Rearranged V-D-J TRB sequences were amplified with a mixed TRB-A/B primer pool. TCRdb itself ran the multiplex PCR reads through MiXCR, one entry per CDR3 protein. The repertoire holds 12,000 or so distinct CDR3 sequences, with around a quarter as singletons. The CDR3 extends over 15 amino acids. Germline assignment: CDR1 SGHTA and CDR2 FQGNSA. Between the trimmed V and J ends, which lost 2 bases and 2 bases, there was a span of 10 bases.

The sequence derives from a human donor in good health. The J gene is TRBJ2-1, the V gene TRBV7-2; the D is unclear. Sequenced sample: blood. CDR3 bases: TGTGCCAGCAGCTTATTTAAAAGAACCTACAATGAGCAGTTCTTC. It specifies CASSLFKRTYNEQFF.